The 9 T cell receptor beta chains listed next were all sequenced from one sample in a study of OX40 agonist ivuxolimab in advanced cancers. Profiling relied on immunoSEQ multiplex PCR, and the TCRdb table lists in-frame clones only, not all of them. Among 98,000 or so clones listed, 75% to 90% were seen once. Source: CD4+ or CD8+ T cells sorted from blood, taken in a trial of the OX40 agonist ivuxolimab. The source of these receptors is an adult with an advanced solid tumor such as melanoma, head and neck, liver or kidney cancer.

The chain carries TRBV6-1 and TRBJ1-2, with D perhaps TRBD1 (5 bases). Trimming took off 1 base at V and 4 bases at J, with 10 bases between the two ends. Looked up from germline, CDR1 is MNHNS and CDR2 is SASEGT. The CDR3 sequence is 14 residues long. The CDR3 region has the DNA TGTGCCAGCAGTGAAGTAGGACAATTCTATGGCTACACCTTC. Its translation is CASSEVGQFYGYTF.

This chain joins TRBV5-1 and TRBJ2-7; either TRBD1 or TRBD2 may fit D (6 bases each). Trimming pared 2 bases from V and 2 bases from J, leaving 23 bases between. The CDR3 runs 18 residues. Germline CDR1 and CDR2: SGHRS and YFSETQ. The CDR3 here is CASSLSAIRGPNTYEQYF. CDR3 bases: TGCGCCAGCAGCTTAAGCGCCATCCGGGGGCCCAACACCTACGAGCAGTACTTC.

The gene calls are TRBV28 and TRBJ1-4; D uncertain. CDR1 is MDHEN, CDR2 SYDVKM, per germline. Between the trimmed V and J ends, which lost 2 bases and 7 bases, there was a span of 5 bases. This CDR3 spans 12 amino acids. In nucleotides, the CDR3 is TGTGCCAGCAGTTTAGGAGGTGAAAAACTGTTTTTT. As protein: CASSLGGEKLFF.

This clone was picked up one time. J is TRBJ1-1 and V is TRBV10-3; unclear D gene. Germline values: CDR1 ENHRY, CDR2 SYGVKD. This CDR3 contains 13 residues. The ends were cut back, 2 bases at V and 1 base at J, with 5 bases in the middle. The CDR3 bases are TGTGCCATCAGTGAGACTGAGAACACTGAAGCTTTCTTT. Protein product: CAISETENTEAFF.

This sequence joins TRBV2 and TRBJ1-5; TRBD1 might be the D (6 bases). From germline, CDR1 is SNHLY and CDR2 FYNNEI. The CDR3 spans 15 residues. Deletions cut 0 bases from V and 6 bases from J, with 12 bases between. CDR3 loop: CASSEAGTYGQPQHF. In nucleotides, the CDR3 is TGTGCCAGCAGTGAAGCGGGGACATACGGTCAGCCCCAGCATTTT.

The V call is TRBV29-1, the J call TRBJ2-2; a weak D match, TRBD1 (6 bases). The CDR3 consists of 16 residues. The germline V gene has CDR1 SQVTM and CDR2 ANQGSEA. V lost 7 bases, J lost 6 bases, and 24 bases lay in between. For the CDR3, the DNA is TGCAGCGCCTATCTTGGGACACCAAAAGGGGCCGGGGAGCTGTTTTTT. Protein: CSAYLGTPKGAGELFF.

A single count supports this clone. V gene TRBV10-3 combines with J gene TRBJ1-2; D call uncertain. The CDR3 is 13 amino acids. The germline V and J ends were trimmed by 3 bases and 4 bases, with 9 bases remaining between them. Germline CDR1 and CDR2: ENHRY and SYGVKD. The CDR3 reads CAISDRDGYGYTF. CDR3 DNA sequence: TGTGCCATCAGTGACAGAGACGGCTATGGCTACACCTTC.

The gene calls are TRBV25-1 and TRBJ2-3; 10 bases fit TRBD2. Germline V lookup: CDR1 MGHDK, CDR2 SYGVNS. With V trimmed by 4 bases and J by 7 bases, 2 bases remained unmatched. This CDR3 region has 13 residues. In nucleotides, the CDR3 is TGTGCCAGCAGTGGGACTAGCGGAAATACGCAGTATTTT. It encodes CASSGTSGNTQYF.

In its sample, this clone was seen once. The rearrangement uses TRBV9 and TRBJ1-6; weak D call: TRBD1 (6 bases). V lost 3 bases, J lost 6 bases, and 10 bases lay in between. Germline V gene lookup returns CDR1 SGDLS and CDR2 YYNGEE. The length of the CDR3 is 14 residues. The CDR3 is CASSGGQTNSPLHF. Here the CDR3 DNA reads TGTGCCAGCAGCGGAGGACAGACTAATTCACCCCTCCACTTT.